Listed below are T cell receptor beta chains from one sample, sequenced in a study of blood T cell repertoires in COVID-19. Sequencing was performed with immunoSEQ multiplex PCR; in TCRdb, only in-frame clones are kept and a portion is missing. Altogether around 140,000 clones are present, about 89% being singletons, with the ten largest covering roughly 4%. Sequencing was performed on peripheral blood. These receptors came from a man between 60 and 70 years old with COVID-19, enrolled during active disease. Each CDR3 is given with its conserved first and last residue. A D gene is named only where the DNA matches it firmly. Expanded clones are given a class, and other clones once, few, many or no size at all.

D | size | J | V | CDR3 | DNA
NA | NA | TRBJ1-4 | TRBV6-5 | CASTLVPGANEKLFF | TGTGCCAGTACACTCGTCCCAGGGGCTAATGAAAAACTGTTTTTT
TRBD2 | NA | TRBJ2-7 | TRBV6-5 | CASSYQRGGYEQYF | TGTGCCAGCAGTTACCAGCGGGGGGGTTACGAGCAGTACTTC
NA | few | TRBJ1-2 | TRBV7-2 | CASSGHGGVPYGYTF | TGTGCCAGCAGCGGACACGGGGGTGTCCCCTATGGCTACACCTTC
TRBD1 | NA | TRBJ1-2 | TRBV27 | CASSYRGGYTF | TGTGCCAGCAGTTACAGGGGTGGCTACACCTTC
TRBD1 | NA | TRBJ1-1 | TRBV6-5 | CASRGQVPMNTEAFF | TGTGCCAGCAGGGGACAGGTTCCTATGAACACTGAAGCTTTCTTT
TRBD1 | NA | TRBJ1-2 | TRBV30 | CALRTGAFYGYTF | TGTGCCTTGAGGACAGGGGCCTTCTATGGCTACACCTTC
NA | NA | TRBJ1-1 | TRBV7-7 | CASSLETGTEAFF | TGTGCTAGCAGCTTAGAGACAGGTACTGAAGCTTTCTTT
NA | NA | TRBJ1-1 | TRBV7-9 | CASSLRGMNTEAFF | TGTGCCAGCAGCCTTAGGGGAATGAACACTGAAGCTTTCTTT
TRBD2 | NA | TRBJ2-3 | TRBV3-1/TRBV3-2 | CASSRNSGGTDTQYF | TGTGCCAGCAGCAGGAATAGCGGGGGAACAGATACGCAGTATTTT
NA | NA | TRBJ1-5 | TRBV3-1/TRBV3-2 | CASSQGLLGRSPSNQPQHF | TGTGCCAGCAGCCAAGGTTTGTTAGGGAGATCCCCCAGCAATCAGCCCCAGCATTTT
NA | NA | TRBJ1-5 | TRBV15 | CATSRDRVPQPQHF | TGTGCCACCAGCAGAGACAGGGTCCCTCAGCCCCAGCATTTT